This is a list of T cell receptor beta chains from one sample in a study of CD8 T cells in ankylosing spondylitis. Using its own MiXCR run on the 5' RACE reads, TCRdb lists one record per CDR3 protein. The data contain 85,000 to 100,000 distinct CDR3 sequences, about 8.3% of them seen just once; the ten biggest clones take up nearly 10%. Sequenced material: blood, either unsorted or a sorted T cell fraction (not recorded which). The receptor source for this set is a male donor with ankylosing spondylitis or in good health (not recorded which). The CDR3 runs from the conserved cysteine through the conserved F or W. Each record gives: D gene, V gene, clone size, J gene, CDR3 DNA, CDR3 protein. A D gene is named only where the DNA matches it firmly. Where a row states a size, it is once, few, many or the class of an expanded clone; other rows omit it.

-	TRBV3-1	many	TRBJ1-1	TGTGCCAGCACCATAGGGGGGACTGAAGCTTTCTTT	CASTIGGTEAFF
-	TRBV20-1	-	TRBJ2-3	TGCAGTGCTAGAGAAGTTCTCACAGATACGCAGTATTTT	CSAREVLTDTQYF
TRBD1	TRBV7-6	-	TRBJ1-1	TGTGCCAGCAGCCCGGGGACAGGGACAAACACTGAAGCTTTCTTT	CASSPGTGTNTEAFF
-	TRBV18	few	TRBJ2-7	TGTGCCAGCTCCCAGGCTGAGGGGAACGAGCAGTACTTC	CASSQAEGNEQYF
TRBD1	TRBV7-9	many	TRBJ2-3	TGTGCCAGCAGCTTAATCGGACAGGGGGTTGGAGATACGCAGTATTTT	CASSLIGQGVGDTQYF
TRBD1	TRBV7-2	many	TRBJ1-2	TGTGCCAGCAGCCAGGGGACAGGGAAGTCCTATGGCTACACCTTC	CASSQGTGKSYGYTF
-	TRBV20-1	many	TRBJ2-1	TGCAGTGCCAGGGACCCTACTAATGAGCAGTTCTTC	CSARDPTNEQFF
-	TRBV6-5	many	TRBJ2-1	TGTGCCAGCAGTTACTCTTGGGCTCACCGGGGGCTCAGTGAGCAGTTCTTC	CASSYSWAHRGLSEQFF
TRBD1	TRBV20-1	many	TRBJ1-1	TGCAGTGCTAGAGACTATACAGGGGAAGACACTGAAGCTTTCTTT	CSARDYTGEDTEAFF
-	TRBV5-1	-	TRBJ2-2	TGCGCCAGCAGCTTACGGGACACCGCTTCTGGCGGGGAGCTGGTTTTT	CASSLRDTASGGELVF
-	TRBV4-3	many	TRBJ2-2	TGCGCCAGCAGCCAAGGGGGCAGATACACCGGGGAGCTGTTTTTT	CASSQGGRYTGELFF
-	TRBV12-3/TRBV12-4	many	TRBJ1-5	TGTGCCAGCAAACAGGGCCGTCAGCCCCAGCATTTT	CASKQGRQPQHF
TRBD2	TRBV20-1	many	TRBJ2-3	TGCAGTGCGAGACGTGGGAGGGTTCCCACAGATACGCAGTATTTT	CSARRGRVPTDTQYF
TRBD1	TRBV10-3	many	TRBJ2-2	TGTGCCATCACACAGGGGGGCACCGGGGAGCTGTTTTTT	CAITQGGTGELFF
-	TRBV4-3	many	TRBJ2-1	TGCGCCAGCAGCCAAGAATTGAGGGGCTTTAATGAGCAGTTCTTC	CASSQELRGFNEQFF
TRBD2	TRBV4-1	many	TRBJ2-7	TGCGCCAGCAGCCAGCAAACTAGCGGGAGGTCCTACGAGCAGTACTTC	CASSQQTSGRSYEQYF
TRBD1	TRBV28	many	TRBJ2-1	TGTGCCAGCAGTCCAAGACAGGGAACCTACAATGAGCAGTTCTTC	CASSPRQGTYNEQFF
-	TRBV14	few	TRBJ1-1	TGTGCCAGCAGCCAAGATAGTGGGAACACTGAAGCTTTCTTT	CASSQDSGNTEAFF
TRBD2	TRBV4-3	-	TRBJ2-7	TGCGCCAGCAGCCAAGTCCTAGCGGGAGTCGACGAGCAGTACTTC	CASSQVLAGVDEQYF
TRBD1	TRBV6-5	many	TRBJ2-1	TGTGCCAGCAAGTTACGAGTCGGGACAGGAATCAACAATGAGCAGTTCTTC	CASKLRVGTGINNEQFF
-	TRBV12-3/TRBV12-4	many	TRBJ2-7	TGTGCCAGCAGTTTAGCGGGGGCAGGCTTGGCGTACTTC	CASSLAGAGLAYF
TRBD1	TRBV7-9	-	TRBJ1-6	TGTGCCAGCAGCGTGGGACAGGGGTTGGGTTCACCCCTCCACTTT	CASSVGQGLGSPLHF
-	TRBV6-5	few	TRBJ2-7	TGTGCCAGCAGTTTTTCCCAGTACTACGAGCAGTACTTC	CASSFSQYYEQYF
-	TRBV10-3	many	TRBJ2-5	TGTGCCATCAGTGAGTCGGCGAGAGGTGGGACCCAGTACTTC	CAISESARGGTQYF
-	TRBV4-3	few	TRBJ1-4	TGCGCCAGCAGCCGAGGGGCAGGGAGGGCAACTAATGAAAAACTGTTTTTT	CASSRGAGRATNEKLFF
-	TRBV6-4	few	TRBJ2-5	TGTGCCAGCAGGGGGTTACAAGAGACCCAGTACTTC	CASRGLQETQYF
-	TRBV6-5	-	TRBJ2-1	TGTGCCAGCAGTTACTCCACGACGGACAATGAGCAGTTCTTC	CASSYSTTDNEQFF
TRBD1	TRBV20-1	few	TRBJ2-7	TGCAGTGCTCTAGGGGAACAGGGGGGAATGGGGGAGCAGTACTTC	CSALGEQGGMGEQYF
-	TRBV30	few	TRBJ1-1	TGTGCCTGGAGTGACAGGGTGCCTGAAGCTTTCTTT	CAWSDRVPEAFF
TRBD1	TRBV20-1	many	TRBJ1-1	TGCAGTGTAAGGACAGGGGGATCGAACACTGAAGCTTTCTTT	CSVRTGGSNTEAFF
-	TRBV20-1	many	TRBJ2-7	TGCAGTGCTAGAGGCGGGACAGATACCTACGAGCAGTACTTC	CSARGGTDTYEQYF
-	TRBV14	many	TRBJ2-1	TGTGCCAGCAGTCCAAGATTAGGGCGGAGCTCCTACAATGAGCAGTTCTTC	CASSPRLGRSSYNEQFF
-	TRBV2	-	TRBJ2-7	TGTGCCAGCAGTGAGTACGGAGCCTACGAGCAGTACTTC	CASSEYGAYEQYF
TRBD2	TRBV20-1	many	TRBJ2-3	TGCAGTGCTAGACGAGGGGAGGGATCGGCAGATACGCAGTATTTT	CSARRGEGSADTQYF
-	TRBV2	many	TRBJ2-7	TGTGCCGGCAGGGGGAGGGAGGGCTACGAGCAGTACTTC	CAGRGREGYEQYF
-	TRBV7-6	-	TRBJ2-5	TGTGTCAGCAGCTTAGAAGAGACCCAGTACTTC	CVSSLEETQYF
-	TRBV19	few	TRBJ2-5	TGTGCCAGTAGTATAGCTAGCATTGAGGAGACCCAGTACTTC	CASSIASIEETQYF
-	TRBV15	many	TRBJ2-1	TGTGCCACCAGCAGAGATAGCGGCTCCTACAATGAGCAGTTCTTC	CATSRDSGSYNEQFF
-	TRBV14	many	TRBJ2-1	TGTGCCAGCAGCCAAGGTGCGGGCCGCGCCTACAATGAGCAGTTCTTC	CASSQGAGRAYNEQFF
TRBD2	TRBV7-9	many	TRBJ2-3	TGTGCCAGCAGCTTAGGACGTAGCGGGAGTTCCCAAGATACGCAGTATTTT	CASSLGRSGSSQDTQYF
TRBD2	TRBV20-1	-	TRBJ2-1	TGCAGTGCTCCCCGCTCTGCCAGCGGGGGGGCTATCAAGGTGAATGAGCAGTTCTTC	CSAPRSASGGAIKVNEQFF
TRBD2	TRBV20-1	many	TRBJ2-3	TGCAGTGCTAGCCGGGCGGGAGTCACAGATACGCAGTATTTT	CSASRAGVTDTQYF
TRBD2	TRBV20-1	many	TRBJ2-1	TGCAGTGCTAGATGGACTAGCGGGAGTCTATACAATGAGCAGTTCTTC	CSARWTSGSLYNEQFF
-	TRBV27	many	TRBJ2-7	TGTGCCAGCAGTTTCAGTCAGGGCTCCGAGCAGTACTTC	CASSFSQGSEQYF
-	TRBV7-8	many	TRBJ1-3	TGTGCCAGCAGCTTGTTCGGGGCTGGAAACACCATATATTTT	CASSLFGAGNTIYF
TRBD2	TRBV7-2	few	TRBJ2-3	TGTGCCAGCAGCTCTAGCGGGAGAGCGACAGATACGCAGTATTTT	CASSSSGRATDTQYF
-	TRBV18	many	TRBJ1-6	TGTGCCAGCTCACTCGACGGTAGCTCCTATAATTCACCCCTCCACTTT	CASSLDGSSYNSPLHF
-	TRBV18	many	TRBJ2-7	TGTGCCAGCTCACCATACCCGGTCTCCTACGAGCAGTACTTC	CASSPYPVSYEQYF
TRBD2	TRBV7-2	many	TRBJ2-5	TGTGCCAGCAGCTTAGCCGTGGGCGGGGGTGGGCAAGAGACCCAGTACTTC	CASSLAVGGGGQETQYF
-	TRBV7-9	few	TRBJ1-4	TGTGCCAGCAGGAACTCCCCTAATGAAAAACTGTTTTTT	CASRNSPNEKLFF
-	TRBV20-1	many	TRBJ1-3	TGCAGTGCTAGAGGCGTGGAAGGAAACACCATATATTTT	CSARGVEGNTIYF
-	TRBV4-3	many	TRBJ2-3	TGCGCCAGCAGCCATTTAATAGAATTAGCAGATACGCAGTATTTT	CASSHLIELADTQYF
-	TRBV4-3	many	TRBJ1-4	TGCGCCAGCAGCCAAGATCTAGGGAACGAAAAACTGTTTTTT	CASSQDLGNEKLFF
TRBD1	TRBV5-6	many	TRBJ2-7	TGTGCCAGCAGCTCCATGCAGGGGGCTCGCTACGAGCAGTACTTC	CASSSMQGARYEQYF
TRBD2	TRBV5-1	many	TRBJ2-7	TGCGCCAGCAGCCCCGCGGGGGAGGAGCCCTACGAGCAGTACTTC	CASSPAGEEPYEQYF